This T cell receptor beta chain was sequenced for a study of T cell responses to AZD1222 COVID-19 vaccine. In the case of this clone: Its antigen is unidentified.

Here immunoSEQ multiplex PCR was the method, and the copy in TCRdb shows in-frame clones only, minus some. This sample has 150,000 to 200,000 clones, with just over 85% found just once. General study points: Females outnumbered males among donors, who were mostly white British; clonal diversity was possibly underestimated.

Pooling covered second doses at about 4 or about 12 weeks. Germline CDR1 is MNHEY and CDR2 is SVGEGT. Trimming removed 6 bases from V and 7 bases from J; junction bases left unmatched: 11. The CDR3 length is 16 residues. This sequence joins TRBV6-2 or TRBV6-3 and TRBJ2-2; 10 bases agree with TRBD2. This clonotype originated in an adult who received the AZD1222 COVID-19 vaccine. The sample here was peripheral blood, taken 28 days after the second AZD1222 dose. The CDR3, as DNA: TGTGCCAGCAGCCCCAGGAGCGGGGGGGCTGGCGGGGAGCTGTTTTTT. This gives the protein CASSPRSGGAGGELFF.